This TCR beta chain was observed in a study of blood T cell repertoires in COVID-19. Original handling: Amplified reference gene primers provided the basis for estimating nucleated cell counts. Measured with immunoSEQ multiplex PCR; TCRdb has only the in-frame clones, and not every one. Clonal size and the V and J genes are those of that table, whereas D and trimming came from the DNA. The sample includes roughly 200,000 clones, approximately 85% of them seen just once. Symptom resolution, clearance, or two negative PCRs marked the recovered donors of Cohort 3. Trimming took off 1 base at V and 0 bases at J, with 8 bases between the two ends. CDR3 length equals 14 residues. Germline CDR1 and CDR2: SGDLS and YYNGEE.

V is TRBV9 and J is TRBJ2-7, with D possibly matching TRBD1 (6 bases). The TCR was taken from a man in his forties who had recovered from COVID-19. The sample was PBMCs or T cells enriched from blood (not recorded which). CDR3 amino acids: CASSVTQGSYEQYF. CDR3 sequence (DNA): TGTGCCAGCAGCGTAACACAGGGCTCCTACGAGCAGTACTTC.